Below, one TCR beta chain is given with its context. As yet, its antigen is unknown. Patients sequenced had flow cytometry evidence of CD8+CD57+ cell expansion. Every patient presented with severe acquired aplastic anemia. All patients were therapy-naive when blood was sampled. For CDR3 and TCR beta VDJ profiling, genomic DNA was the template used. A single record per CDR3 protein comes from TCRdb applying MiXCR to the reads. The sample has 270,000 or so distinct CDR3 sequences, roughly 82% seen once. This CDR3 is 16 amino acids long. Deletions cut 0 bases from V and 13 bases from J, with 22 bases between. Germline values: CDR1 SGHVS, CDR2 FQNEAQ. The data originate from a study of CD8+CD57+ T cells in acquired aplastic anemia. Turning to the study itself: An average of 3.2 ug of DNA was obtained from sorted CD4+ and CD8+ cells.

The study's findings and limits: CD8+ Simpson's diversity showed no significant patient-control difference.

Sequencing was carried out using sorted CD4+, CD8+, or CD8+CD57+ T cells (not recorded which) from PBMCs. The rearrangement uses TRBV7-8 and TRBJ2-1; no definite D call. This TCR was sampled from a human donor with aplastic anemia. CDR3 protein: CASSLAGSPDTEYQFF. In DNA form, the CDR3 reads TGTGCCAGCAGCTTAGCGGGAAGTCCCGATACCGAGTATCAGTTCTTC. Variable domain in full (rest from reference TRBV7-8 and TRBJ2-1): GAGVSQSPRYKVAKRGQDVALRCDPISGHVSLFWYQQALGQGPEFLTYFQNEAQLDKSGLPSDRFFAERPEGSVSTLKIQRTQQEDSAVYLCASSLAGSPDTEYQFFGPGTRLTVL.